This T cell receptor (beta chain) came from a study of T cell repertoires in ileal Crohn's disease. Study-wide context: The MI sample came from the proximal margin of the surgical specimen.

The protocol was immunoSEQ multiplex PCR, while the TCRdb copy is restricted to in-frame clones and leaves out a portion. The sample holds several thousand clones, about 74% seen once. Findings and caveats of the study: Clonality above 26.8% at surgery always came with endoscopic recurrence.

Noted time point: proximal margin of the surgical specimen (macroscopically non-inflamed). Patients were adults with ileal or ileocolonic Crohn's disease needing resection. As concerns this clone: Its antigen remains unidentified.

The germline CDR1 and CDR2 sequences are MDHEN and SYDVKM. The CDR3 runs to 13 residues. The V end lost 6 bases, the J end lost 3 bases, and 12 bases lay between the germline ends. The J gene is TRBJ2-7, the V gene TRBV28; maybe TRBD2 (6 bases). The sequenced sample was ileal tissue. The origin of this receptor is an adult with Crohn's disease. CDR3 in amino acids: CASRSGPYYEQYF. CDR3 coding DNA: TGTGCCAGCAGAAGCGGGCCTTACTACGAGCAGTACTTC.